Sequencing of this T cell receptor beta chain was carried out in a study of relationships among human T cell subsets. On this clonotype: Antigen specificity is unknown.

TCR alpha and beta CDR3s were amplified from mRNA by semiquantitative ARM-PCR. In ARM-PCR, communal superprimers followed tagged nested gene-specific primers for exponential amplification. First-round products served as template after exonuclease removal of nested primers. Using its own MiXCR run on the multiplex PCR reads, TCRdb lists one record per CDR3 protein. This table holds fewer than 16,000 distinct CDR3 sequences, less than 80% found once. Points from the study as a whole: T cell counts were not recorded for a couple of pan T samples. Th1, Th2 and regulatory T cells shared many CDR3 sequences.

Trimming at V came to 4 bases and at J to 11 bases, leaving 15 bases not matched to a gene. There are 15 residues in the CDR3. Germline CDR1 MNHEY, CDR2 SMNVEV (reference sequence). This receptor was obtained from a middle-aged man in good health. What was sequenced was total T cells sorted from blood. The V gene is TRBV27, the J gene TRBJ1-1, with 8 nucleotides matching TRBD1. CDR3 sequence (DNA): TGTGCCAGCAGTTCTGTGGGCGCAGGGGGCGAGAAGGCTTTCTTT. This codes for CASSSVGAGGEKAFF.